The next 31 T cell receptor beta chains were all read from a single sample in a study of blood T cell repertoires in COVID-19. Generated by immunoSEQ multiplex PCR, the TCRdb table keeps only in-frame clones and is missing some. This table has 150,000 to 160,000 clones, about 90% appearing once. Sequencing was done on a sample of peripheral blood. These receptors were obtained from a man in his fifties or sixties with acute or convalescent COVID-19.

The V and J genes are TRBV7-6 and TRBJ1-4; D is perhaps TRBD1 (6 bases). CDR1 is SGHVS and CDR2 is FNYEAQ in the germline V gene. Trimming took off 4 bases at V and 5 bases at J, with 14 bases between the two ends. This CDR3 region has 15 residues. The CDR3 DNA follows: TGTGCCAGCAGCTCAGCGACAGGTTGGAATGAAAAACTGTTTTTT. This sequence encodes CASSSATGWNEKLFF.

The genes are TRBV10-1 and TRBJ2-1; D might be TRBD1 (6 bases). The length of the CDR3 is 17 residues. Trimming took 2 bases from V and 2 from J, leaving 16 bases between them. Germline V lookup: CDR1 WNHNN, CDR2 SYGVQD (reference sequence). As DNA, the CDR3 is TGCGCCAGCAGTGAGCGGGTGGTCAGGGGCACCTACAATGAGCAGTTCTTC. It yields the protein CASSERVVRGTYNEQFF.

This clone came up a few times. V gene TRBV7-2 combines with J gene TRBJ1-5; possibly TRBD1 for D (6 bases). CDR1 SGHTA and CDR2 FQGNSA come from the germline V gene. V was trimmed by 3 bases and J by 2 bases, leaving 14 bases between them. This CDR3 spans 16 amino acids. The CDR3 DNA reads TGTGCCAGCAGCTTCAAGTCAGGGGATGGCAATCAGCCCCAGCATTTT. It specifies CASSFKSGDGNQPQHF.

The chain combines TRBV7-2 with TRBJ2-5; 8 nucleotides align to TRBD2. The germline gives CDR1 SGHTA, CDR2 FQGNSA. Trimming removed 2 bases from V and 4 bases from J; junction bases left unmatched: 6. The CDR3 runs 15 residues. Here the CDR3 DNA reads TGTGCCAGCAGCTTACCCCGGGGGGGAGGAGAGACCCAGTACTTC. It yields the protein CASSLPRGGGETQYF.

With respect to this clone: The same CDR3 arises from other DNA sequences in this sample as well. The rearrangement links TRBV28 to TRBJ1-2; no reliable D call. The germline V gene encodes CDR1 MDHEN and CDR2 SYDVKM. This CDR3 is built from 11 residues. Trimming pared 4 bases from V and 3 bases from J, leaving 3 bases between. CDR3 nucleotide sequence: TGTGCCAGCAGTTCCGACTATGGCTACACCTTC. This gives the protein CASSSDYGYTF.

The rearrangement uses TRBV20-1 and TRBJ2-7; D not certain. The CDR3 has 11 amino acids. The germline CDR1 and CDR2 sequences are DFQATT and SNEGSKA (reference sequence). Trimming shortened V by 4 bases and J by 3 bases, and 7 bases separated the two germline ends. In DNA, the CDR3 is TGCAGTGCTAAACTTAACTACGAGCAGTACGTC. Encoded protein: CSAKLNYEQYV.

The rearrangement links TRBV6-5 to TRBJ1-2, with a weak D call TRBD1 (6 bases). Germline V gene sequence: CDR1 MNHEY, CDR2 SVGAGI. The germline V and J ends were trimmed by 6 bases and 4 bases, with 15 bases remaining between them. The CDR3 spans 14 residues. The CDR3: CASSFWGGGYGYTF. As DNA, the CDR3 is TGTGCCAGCAGCTTTTGGGGGGGCGGCTATGGCTACACCTTC.

This chain connects TRBV5-4 to TRBJ2-1; TRBD1 agrees at 11 bases. CDR1 is SGHNT and CDR2 is YYREEE in the germline V gene (reference sequence). The CDR3 extends over 15 amino acids. V was clipped by 4 bases and J by 6 bases; unmatched bases: 6. The CDR3, as DNA: TGTGCCAGCAGCCCAACCGGGACAGGGGGCAATGAGCAGTTCTTC. As protein: CASSPTGTGGNEQFF.

V usage is TRBV28 and J usage is TRBJ2-3; 12 bases align to TRBD2. The CDR3 runs to 16 residues. Germline values: CDR1 MDHEN, CDR2 SYDVKM. V dropped 5 bases and J dropped 8; count of bases not matched to a gene: 11. In DNA form, the CDR3 reads TGTGCCAGCAGTCTAAGACTAGCGGGGGAAATAGGTACGCAGTATTTT. Translation: CASSLRLAGEIGTQYF.

This clone was recorded only once. This sequence joins TRBV6-5 and TRBJ1-6, with TRBD1 as a possible D gene (5 bases). CDR1 is MNHEY, CDR2 SVGAGI, per germline. Trimming left V 5 bases short and J 5 bases short, with 7 bases between. This CDR3 is built from 13 residues. CDR3 amino acids: CASSMTDNSPLHF. CDR3 sequence (DNA): TGTGCCAGCAGTATGACAGATAATTCACCCCTCCACTTT.

The chain employs TRBV5-1 and TRBJ2-1, with 11 bases fitting TRBD1. After removal of 4 bases from V and 6 bases from J, the junction contained 3 bases not matched to a gene. Germline V gives CDR1 SGHRS, CDR2 YFSETQ. The CDR3 has 14 amino acids. The CDR3 loop reads CASSRGTGGNEQFF. The CDR3 DNA is TGCGCCAGCAGCCGCGGGACAGGGGGCAATGAGCAGTTCTTC.

This clone occurred once. This chain connects TRBV7-6 to TRBJ1-6, with D possibly matching TRBD1 (6 bases). This CDR3 region has 14 residues. Germline V lookup: CDR1 SGHVS, CDR2 FNYEAQ. V lost 3 bases and J lost 6, with 9 bases in between. The CDR3 bases are TGTGCCAGCAGCTTGGGGGCCGGTAATTCACCCCTCCACTTT. Encoded protein: CASSLGAGNSPLHF.

V and J are TRBV7-8 and TRBJ2-7; 7 bases agree with TRBD2. The CDR3 is 13 residues long. Losses at the gene ends were 4 bases for V and 7 bases for J; bases not matched to a gene: 7. The germline gives CDR1 SGHVS, CDR2 FQNEAQ. CDR3 residues: CASSWGRDREQYF. The CDR3 DNA is TGTGCCAGCAGCTGGGGGAGGGACCGGGAGCAGTACTTC.

The chain employs TRBV5-1 and TRBJ2-3; tentatively, D is TRBD1 (5 bases). The V end lost 3 bases, the J end lost 2 bases, and 13 bases lay between the germline ends. CDR3 length: 15 amino acids. Per the germline V gene, CDR1 is SGHRS and CDR2 is YFSETQ. The CDR3 is CASSSGDSHTDTQYF. Here the CDR3 DNA reads TGCGCCAGCAGCTCTGGCGACAGTCACACAGATACGCAGTATTTT. The variable domain in full, completed from reference TRBV5-1 and TRBJ2-3, reads KAGVTQTPRYLIKTRGQQVTLSCSPISGHRSVSWYQQTPGQGLQFLFEYFSETQRNKGNFPGRFSGRQFSNSRSEMNVSTLELGDSALYLCASSSGDSHTDTQYFGPGTRLTVL.

The genes are TRBV11-2 and TRBJ1-5, with TRBD1 as a possible D gene (6 bases). Per germline, CDR1 SGHAT and CDR2 FQNNGV. This CDR3 has 14 amino acids. The ends were cut back, 2 bases at V and 5 bases at J, with 10 bases in the middle. This chain's CDR3 is CASSLRPGDQPQHF. DNA of the CDR3: TGTGCCAGCAGCTTAAGGCCAGGGGATCAGCCCCAGCATTTT.

The chain joins TRBV7-2 to TRBJ2-3, with D unclear. The V gene's germline CDR1 is SGHTA and CDR2 FQGNSA. V lost 3 bases to trimming and J lost 8 bases, with 12 bases between them. The CDR3 runs to 13 residues. DNA for the CDR3: TGTGCCAGCAGCTTGATCAGGCACCCTACGCAGTATTTT. As protein: CASSLIRHPTQYF.

The chain uses TRBV15 and TRBJ2-3; TRBD2 agrees at 10 bases. Trimming at V came to 4 bases and at J to 5 bases, leaving 6 bases not matched to a gene. Looked up from germline, CDR1 is LNHNV and CDR2 is YYDKDF (reference sequence). This CDR3 comprises 15 residues. CDR3 amino acids: CATSTLAGEGDTQYF. The CDR3 DNA reads as TGTGCCACCAGCACCCTAGCGGGAGAGGGAGATACGCAGTATTTT.

This chain uses TRBV7-2 with TRBJ2-1, with 9 bases matching TRBD2. Germline V CDR1 and CDR2: SGHTA, FQGNSA. The CDR3 is made up of 15 amino acids. After removal of 5 bases from V and 4 bases from J, the junction contained 6 bases not matched to a gene. CDR3 sequence (DNA): TGTGCCAGCAGCAAGAATAGCGGGAGATACAATGAGCAGTTCTTC. Translated, it gives CASSKNSGRYNEQFF.

Turning to this clone: The sample contains more than one DNA sequence encoding this CDR3. The chain employs TRBV7-3 and TRBJ2-3, with D perhaps matching TRBD2 (6 bases). Per germline, CDR1 SGHTA and CDR2 FQGTGA. V was shortened by 5 bases and J by 0 bases, with 12 bases between the two germline ends. CDR3 length equals 15 residues. The DNA for the CDR3 is TGTGCCAGCAGCCTGCGGGACCGAAGCACAGATACGCAGTATTTT. This gives the protein CASSLRDRSTDTQYF. Filled out from reference TRBV7-3 and TRBJ2-3, the complete variable domain reads GAGVSQTPSNKVTEKGKYVELRCDPISGHTALYWYRQSLGQGPEFLIYFQGTGAADDSGLPNDRFFAVRPEGSVSTLKIQRTERGDSAVYLCASSLRDRSTDTQYFGPGTRLTVL.

The V and J genes are TRBV6-5 and TRBJ2-1; tentative D call: TRBD2 (6 bases). The length of the CDR3 is 11 residues. Per germline, CDR1 MNHEY and CDR2 SVGAGI. Trimming cost V 9 bases and J 8 bases, with 11 bases left between them. CDR3 sequence: CASRWGDEQFF. In nucleotides, the CDR3 is TGTGCCAGTCGGTGGGGGGATGAGCAGTTCTTC.

J is TRBJ1-1 and V is TRBV5-1; no clear D gene. The CDR3 runs to 13 residues. V was shortened by 2 bases and J by 4 bases, with 9 bases between the two germline ends. Germline CDR1 SGHRS, CDR2 YFSETQ. CDR3 sequence: CASSLFMSTEAFF. The CDR3 DNA sequence: TGCGCCAGCAGCTTATTCATGAGCACTGAAGCTTTCTTT.

The chain uses TRBV15 and TRBJ1-1, with D tentatively TRBD1 (6 bases). Between the trimmed V and J ends, which lost 0 bases and 5 bases, there was a span of 19 bases. The CDR3 runs 17 residues. The germline CDR1 and CDR2 sequences are LNHNV and YYDKDF (reference sequence). In DNA, the CDR3 is TGTGCCACCAGCAGAGACCCCCCCAGGGGCGGATGGACTGAAGCTTTCTTT. It specifies CATSRDPPRGGWTEAFF.

V is TRBV9 and J is TRBJ1-6; 9 bases fit TRBD1. The CDR3 runs to 18 residues. Unmatched junction bases numbered 10, after V lost 0 bases and J lost 6 bases. CDR1 is SGDLS, CDR2 YYNGEE, per germline. The CDR3 bases are TGTGCCAGCAGCGTAGGCCCCCCGGGACAGGGCAGTAATTCACCCCTCCACTTT. It specifies CASSVGPPGQGSNSPLHF.

V is TRBV7-9 and J is TRBJ1-2; TRBD1 aligns across 7 bases. In germline, CDR1 is SEHNR, CDR2 FQNEAQ (reference sequence). After removal of 1 base from V and 5 bases from J, the junction contained 4 bases not matched to a gene. The CDR3 is 14 residues long. This CDR3 reads CASSLGSGGYGYTF. CDR3 bases: TGTGCCAGCAGCTTAGGTTCAGGGGGGTATGGCTACACCTTC.

The chain carries TRBV6-2 or TRBV6-3 and TRBJ2-7, with 7 bases fitting TRBD1. J lost 3 bases, V lost 0 bases, and 2 bases had no gene match. The length of the CDR3 is 14 residues. Germline V lookup: CDR1 MNHEY, CDR2 SVGEGT. The CDR3 sequence is CASSYSTGYYEQYV. CDR3 nucleotides: TGTGCCAGCAGTTACTCGACAGGGTACTACGAGCAGTACGTC.

This clone was counted once. The chain recombines TRBV12-5 with TRBJ2-1, with 7 bases aligning to TRBD1. CDR3 length equals 13 residues. Per germline, CDR1 LGHNT and CDR2 FRNRAP. V dropped 6 bases and J dropped 2; count of bases not matched to a gene: 1. The CDR3 protein is CASGGQAYNEQFF. The CDR3 region has the DNA TGTGCTAGTGGCGGACAGGCCTACAATGAGCAGTTCTTC.

The V gene is TRBV28, the J gene TRBJ2-7, with a possible D match to TRBD1 (6 bases). The CDR3 runs 14 residues. V lost 6 bases and J 6 bases, leaving 18 bases between the germline ends. Germline V CDR1 and CDR2: MDHEN, SYDVKM. CDR3 sequence: CASRLSGLGGEQYF. The CDR3 coding sequence is TGTGCCAGCAGACTTTCGGGGTTAGGGGGCGAGCAGTACTTC.

The gene calls are TRBV6-1 and TRBJ1-4; 7 nucleotides agree with TRBD1. V was clipped by 2 bases and J by 6 bases; unmatched bases: 9. The germline gives CDR1 MNHNS, CDR2 SASEGT. The CDR3 has 16 residues. The CDR3 nucleotides read TGTGCCAGCAGTGAAATCCCGAGGGGGCTTTATGAAAAACTGTTTTTT. Amino acid sequence: CASSEIPRGLYEKLFF.

This clone was counted a few times. J is TRBJ1-6 and V is TRBV7-2; D is possibly TRBD1 (6 bases). Germline-derived CDR1 and CDR2 are SGHTA and FQGNSA. V dropped 2 bases and J dropped 10 bases, with 12 bases sitting between them. The CDR3 is made up of 14 amino acids. CDR3 in DNA: TGTGCCAGCAGCTTAAGGCAGGGGCCATCACCCCTCCACTTT. It codes for CASSLRQGPSPLHF.

J is TRBJ2-3 and V is TRBV5-1; TRBD2 is a possible D gene (6 bases). Trimming took off 2 bases at V and 4 bases at J, with 8 bases between the two ends. The germline V gene has CDR1 SGHRS and CDR2 YFSETQ. The CDR3 has 13 amino acids. Here the CDR3 reads CASSFGGSDTQYF. The DNA for the CDR3 is TGCGCCAGCAGCTTCGGGGGTTCAGATACGCAGTATTTT.

This chain joins TRBV4-2 and TRBJ2-7; weak D call: TRBD1 (6 bases). With 1 base removed from V and 2 bases from J, the gap between germline ends came to 12 bases. The length of the CDR3 is 15 residues. The V gene's germline CDR1 is LGHNA and CDR2 YNFKEQ. The CDR3 loop is CASSQVTGQTYEQYF. The CDR3 DNA reads as TGTGCCAGCAGCCAAGTTACCGGACAGACCTACGAGCAGTACTTC.